The 30 T cell receptor beta chains listed next were all sequenced from one sample in a study of patients and donors after allogeneic stem cell transplantation. TCRdb re-analysed the RT-PCR reads in MiXCR, keeping a single row per CDR3 protein. Of hundreds of thousands of distinct CDR3 sequences detected, 16% appear once; the ten largest clones hold 7.2%. Input material: blood, either unsorted or a sorted T cell fraction (not recorded which). These receptors all come from a human donor who was either an allogeneic HSCT recipient or a stem cell or donor lymphocyte infusion donor (not recorded which). It is not recorded whose cells these are; they may come from a transplant donor.

This clonotype was picked up a small number of times. The chain recombines TRBV9 with TRBJ1-2; tentative D call: TRBD1 (5 bases). V was shortened by 3 bases and J by 4 bases, with 13 bases between the two germline ends. This CDR3 contains 14 residues. CDR1 and CDR2 from the germline V gene are SGDLS and YYNGEE. The CDR3 bases are TGTGCCAGCAGCGCCCGACAGAACGGCTATGGCTACACCTTC. This translates into CASSARQNGYGYTF.

This clonotype was found a few times. This chain links TRBV7-3 with TRBJ2-7, with a possible D match to TRBD1 (5 bases). CDR1 is SGHTA and CDR2 is FQGTGA in the germline V gene. The V end lost 0 bases, the J end lost 5 bases, and 14 bases lay between the germline ends. This CDR3 region has 15 residues. CDR3 coding DNA: TGTGCCAGCAGCTTAACCTCGACAGCTGGGAACGAGCAGTACTTC. Translating gives CASSLTSTAGNEQYF. The whole variable domain, filled in from reference TRBV7-3 and TRBJ2-7, reads GAGVSQTPSNKVTEKGKYVELRCDPISGHTALYWYRQSLGQGPEFLIYFQGTGAADDSGLPNDRFFAVRPEGSVSTLKIQRTERGDSAVYLCASSLTSTAGNEQYFGPGTRLTVT.

The CDR3 DNA follows: TGTGCCAGCAGTTTTAGCGGGGGGGCCGGAGAGACCCAGTACTTC. Protein product: CASSFSGGAGETQYF. The rearrangement links TRBV7-2 to TRBJ2-5; 11 bases agree with TRBD2. V dropped 6 bases and J dropped 4; count of bases not matched to a gene: 7. The germline gives CDR1 SGHTA, CDR2 FQGNSA. This CDR3 region has 15 residues.

In this sample, this clonotype turned up a few times. J is TRBJ2-7 and V is TRBV12-3 or TRBV12-4; 7 bases line up with TRBD1. The V segment lost 2 bases and the J segment 5 bases; nucleotides outside the gene matches: 6. This CDR3 has 14 amino acids. CDR3 sequence: CASSLRGPPHEQYF. The CDR3 coding sequence is TGTGCCAGCAGTTTAAGGGGGCCCCCCCACGAGCAGTACTTC.

This chain uses TRBV11-2 with TRBJ2-7, with D uncertain. The germline gives CDR1 SGHAT, CDR2 FQNNGV. CDR3 length: 12 residues. V gave up 0 bases and J gave up 6 bases, with 6 bases separating them. Written as DNA, the CDR3 is TGTGCCAGCAGCTTAGATCTCCTCGAGCAGTACTTC. Its translation is CASSLDLLEQYF.

This clonotype was picked up a small number of times. The rearrangement links TRBV6-1 to TRBJ1-2; a weak D match, TRBD1 (5 bases). This CDR3 has 15 residues. Germline CDR1 MNHNS, CDR2 SASEGT. V lost 6 bases and J 8 bases, leaving 22 bases between the germline ends. The CDR3 is CASRSRRDPIFGYTF. The CDR3 DNA follows: TGTGCCAGCAGGAGCCGACGGGACCCAATTTTCGGCTACACCTTC.

This clonotype turned up a few times. The CDR3: CSVAGGQGYGYTF. CDR3 nucleotide sequence: TGCAGCGTCGCCGGGGGGCAGGGGTATGGCTACACCTTC. The genes are TRBV29-1 and TRBJ1-2, with a tentative D call TRBD1 (6 bases). Germline CDR1 and CDR2: SQVTM and ANQGSEA. Deletions cut 6 bases from V and 5 bases from J, with 16 bases between. The CDR3 is 13 amino acids.

In this sample, this clonotype turned up a few times. The chain uses TRBV4-1 and TRBJ1-2; TRBD1 agrees at 10 bases. Germline assignment: CDR1 MGHRA and CDR2 YSYEKL. J gave up 3 bases and V 1 base, and 11 bases lay outside the gene matches. The CDR3 is 18 residues long. The CDR3 here is CASSQAGTGALSDYGYTF. The CDR3 coding sequence is TGCGCCAGCAGCCAAGCCGGGACAGGGGCCCTCTCGGACTATGGCTACACCTTC.

This clonotype appeared a few times. This chain joins TRBV11-3 and TRBJ2-2; the match to TRBD2 covers 10 bases. The germline gives CDR1 SGHNT, CDR2 YENEEA. The CDR3 covers 16 residues. The ends lost 1 base at V and 3 bases at J; junction bases unmatched: 2. DNA for the CDR3: TGTGCCAGCAGCTTAGTAGCGGGGGGACACACCGGGGAGCTGTTTTTT. It translates to CASSLVAGGHTGELFF.

This rearrangement joins TRBV12-3 or TRBV12-4 to TRBJ2-1, with TRBD2 identical over 7 bases. Unmatched junction bases numbered 9, after V lost 5 bases and J lost 8 bases. The CDR3 is 14 amino acids. CDR3 coding DNA: TGTGCCAGCAGTATAAGACTAGCAGGCTATGAGCAGTTCTTC. Translated: CASSIRLAGYEQFF.

This clonotype has more than one count but fewer than ten. V usage is TRBV5-1 and J usage is TRBJ1-2; D uncertain. The V end was cut by 0 bases, the J end by 6 bases, with 6 bases between. The CDR3 length is 12 residues. CDR1 is SGHRS and CDR2 is YFSETQ in the germline V gene. CDR3 nucleotide sequence: TGCGCCAGCAGCTTGGAAGTCGATGGCTACACCTTC. Translated, it gives CASSLEVDGYTF.

This clonotype came up a few times. The chain combines TRBV10-3 with TRBJ2-3; 10 positions agree with TRBD1. J was trimmed by 6 bases and V by 4 bases; bases with no gene match: 1. This CDR3 has 13 residues. Germline V lookup: CDR1 ENHRY, CDR2 SYGVKD. The CDR3 protein is CAISGQGADTQYF. The CDR3 coding sequence is TGTGCCATCAGTGGACAGGGGGCGGATACGCAGTATTTT.

V is TRBV7-9 and J is TRBJ1-1; no firm D call. The CDR3 extends over 14 amino acids. Per germline, CDR1 SEHNR and CDR2 FQNEAQ (reference sequence). The germline V and J ends were trimmed by 1 base and 2 bases, with 8 bases remaining between them. CDR3 region: CASSLELFNTEAFF. The CDR3 bases are TGTGCCAGCAGCTTAGAGTTGTTCAACACTGAAGCTTTCTTT.

This clonotype was detected many times. The chain joins TRBV4-2 to TRBJ2-3, with D unclear. The CDR3 sequence is 14 residues long. Between the trimmed V and J ends, which lost 1 base and 5 bases, there was a span of 10 bases. CDR1 and CDR2 (germline): LGHNA, YNFKEQ. The CDR3 DNA sequence: TGTGCCAGCAGCCAAGTGGGGTCGGGAGATACGCAGTATTTT. Encoded protein: CASSQVGSGDTQYF.

This clonotype has only a few counts. The chain is built from TRBV24-1 and TRBJ2-2; D is tentatively TRBD1 or TRBD2 (5 bases each). The germline V and J ends were trimmed by 3 bases and 4 bases, with 14 bases remaining between them. This CDR3 spans 16 amino acids. CDR1 KGHDR and CDR2 SFDVKD come from the germline V gene. The CDR3 DNA reads as TGTGCCACCAGTGATCCGGGACGCACGGGCACCGGGGAGCTGTTTTTT. This gives the protein CATSDPGRTGTGELFF.

This clonotype was found a few times. This chain uses TRBV7-6 with TRBJ2-1, with 14 bases aligning to TRBD2. V shed 1 base and J 8 bases; nucleotides not matched to a gene: 13. There are 19 residues in the CDR3. CDR1 and CDR2 (germline): SGHVS, FNYEAQ. The CDR3 sequence: CASSLGLAGGPFNVDEQFF. CDR3 nucleotides: TGTGCCAGCAGCTTAGGACTAGCGGGAGGGCCTTTCAACGTCGATGAGCAGTTCTTC. Filled out from reference TRBV7-6 and TRBJ2-1, the complete variable domain reads GAGVSQSPRYKVTKRGQDVALRCDPISGHVSLYWYRQALGQGPEFLTYFNYEAQQDKSGLPNDRFSAERPEGSISTLTIQRTEQRDSAMYRCASSLGLAGGPFNVDEQFFGPGTRLTVL.

V gene TRBV12-3 or TRBV12-4 combines with J gene TRBJ2-7; D may be TRBD2 (7 bases). The CDR3 length is 15 residues. V lost 4 bases and J 5 bases, leaving 18 bases between the germline ends. The CDR3 DNA follows: TGTGCCAGCAGTTCGAGAGGAGGGGGGGTCCACGAGCAGTACTTC. Encoded protein: CASSSRGGGVHEQYF.

This clonotype was observed a handful of times. This chain uses TRBV27 with TRBJ2-7; 7 nucleotides line up with TRBD1. Germline-derived CDR1 and CDR2 are MNHEY and SMNVEV (reference sequence). This CDR3 is built from 17 residues. The junction had 18 bases not matched to a gene; V was cut back by 5 bases and J by 5 bases. The CDR3 DNA reads TGTGCCAGCAGTCTAATATCCCGACAGGGTTCCACTCACGAGCAGTACTTC. Translation: CASSLISRQGSTHEQYF.

This clonotype has more than one count but fewer than ten. The rearrangement links TRBV10-3 to TRBJ2-5; D may be TRBD1 (6 bases). Trimming took 0 bases from V and 3 from J, leaving 8 bases between them. Germline V gives CDR1 ENHRY, CDR2 SYGVKD. The CDR3 loop spans 14 amino acids. CDR3 DNA sequence: TGTGCCATCAGTGAGTCCGGGACAAAAGAGACCCAGTACTTC. The encoded protein is CAISESGTKETQYF.

This chain links TRBV20-1 with TRBJ1-2; no clear D gene. V lost 6 bases and J lost 2, with 13 bases in between. The CDR3 consists of 13 residues. Looked up from germline, CDR1 is DFQATT and CDR2 is SNEGSKA (reference sequence). The CDR3 bases are TGCAGTGCCCCCTTCCACAGAAACTATGGCTACACCTTC. Translation: CSAPFHRNYGYTF.

This clonotype was observed at least ten times. CDR3 DNA sequence: TGTGCCAGCAGTTTCTCGGCGGATTACGCCGGCGAGCAGTACTTC. Protein product: CASSFSADYAGEQYF. The V and J genes are TRBV12-3 or TRBV12-4 and TRBJ2-7; no reliable D call. V lost 3 bases to trimming and J lost 6 bases, with 18 bases between them. This CDR3 contains 15 residues.

This sequence joins TRBV21-1 and TRBJ2-1; whether TRBD1, the table's D call, matches the DNA was not checked. TRBV21-1 is termed a pseudogene. This CDR3 is built from 14 residues. The CDR3 reads CASTRTAKTNEQFF. In DNA form, the CDR3 reads TGTGCCAGCACACGGACAGCCAAAACAAATGAGCAGTTCTTC.

This rearrangement joins TRBV4-1 to TRBJ2-2; a weak D match, TRBD2 (7 bases). V was shortened by 4 bases and J by 3 bases, with 15 bases between the two germline ends. This CDR3 comprises 16 residues. The germline V gene has CDR1 MGHRA and CDR2 YSYEKL. CDR3 protein: CASSLGSGGYTGELFF. CDR3 in DNA: TGCGCCAGCAGCCTGGGGTCGGGGGGCTACACCGGGGAGCTGTTTTTT.

This clonotype has only a few counts. V is TRBV29-1 and J is TRBJ2-1; 8 bases are a match to TRBD2. CDR1 is SQVTM, CDR2 ANQGSEA, per germline. Germline trimming cut 1 base from V and 9 bases from J; bases unmatched to any gene: 8. The CDR3 sequence is 14 residues long. Written as DNA, the CDR3 is TGCAGCGTTGAAGCCTTAGGAGCGGGAGTTGAGCAGTTCTTC. Its protein product is CSVEALGAGVEQFF.

The chain joins TRBV5-1 to TRBJ2-7; tentatively, D is TRBD2 (6 bases). CDR1 SGHRS and CDR2 YFSETQ come from the germline V gene. The CDR3 contains 15 residues. Trimming removed 0 bases at V and 3 bases at J, with 13 bases between. The CDR3 protein is CASSLAVSGFYEQYF. CDR3 DNA sequence: TGCGCCAGCAGCTTGGCGGTTAGCGGTTTCTACGAGCAGTACTTC.

This clonotype was seen a handful of times. The gene calls are TRBV19 and TRBJ1-6, with a weak D call TRBD1 (5 bases). CDR1 is LNHDA, CDR2 SQIVND, per germline (reference sequence). The ends were cut back, 5 bases at V and 3 bases at J, with 11 bases in the middle. The CDR3 runs 15 residues. CDR3 coding DNA: TGTGCCAGTAGTGACGACAGATACTATAATTCACCCCTCCACTTT. Translation gives CASSDDRYYNSPLHF.

The chain joins TRBV5-1 to TRBJ1-1, with D possibly being TRBD1 (5 bases). In germline, CDR1 is SGHRS, CDR2 YFSETQ. The CDR3 length is 14 residues. The germline V and J ends were trimmed by 4 bases and 7 bases, with 17 bases remaining between them. The CDR3 bases are TGCGCCAGCAGCCCCGGGACGGTATCGGGTGAAGCTTTCTTT. Translating gives CASSPGTVSGEAFF.

For the CDR3, the DNA is TGCGCCAGCAGGGGTCTAGCGGTCTCCTACGAGCAGTACTTC. This translates into CASRGLAVSYEQYF. The chain employs TRBV5-1 and TRBJ2-7; 7 bases match TRBD2. The V gene's germline CDR1 is SGHRS and CDR2 YFSETQ. This CDR3 spans 14 amino acids. The junction had 5 bases not matched to a gene; V was cut back by 5 bases and J by 0 bases.

This clonotype was recorded a few times. The chain joins TRBV6-2 or TRBV6-3 to TRBJ2-3, with 13 bases identical to TRBD2. The V segment lost 6 bases and the J segment 6 bases; nucleotides outside the gene matches: 3. Germline V gives CDR1 MNHEY, CDR2 SVGEGT. The CDR3 extends over 14 amino acids. CDR3 coding DNA: TGTGCCAGCAGAGGACTAGCGGGAGCGGATACGCAGTATTTT. This gives the protein CASRGLAGADTQYF.

The rearrangement uses TRBV20-1 and TRBJ1-2; D uncertain. There are 13 residues in the CDR3. Between the trimmed V and J ends, which lost 4 bases and 0 bases, there was a span of 9 bases. The germline V gene has CDR1 DFQATT and CDR2 SNEGSKA (reference sequence). CDR3 sequence: CSAIPGTNYGYTF. Written as DNA, the CDR3 is TGCAGTGCTATCCCGGGGACTAACTATGGCTACACCTTC.